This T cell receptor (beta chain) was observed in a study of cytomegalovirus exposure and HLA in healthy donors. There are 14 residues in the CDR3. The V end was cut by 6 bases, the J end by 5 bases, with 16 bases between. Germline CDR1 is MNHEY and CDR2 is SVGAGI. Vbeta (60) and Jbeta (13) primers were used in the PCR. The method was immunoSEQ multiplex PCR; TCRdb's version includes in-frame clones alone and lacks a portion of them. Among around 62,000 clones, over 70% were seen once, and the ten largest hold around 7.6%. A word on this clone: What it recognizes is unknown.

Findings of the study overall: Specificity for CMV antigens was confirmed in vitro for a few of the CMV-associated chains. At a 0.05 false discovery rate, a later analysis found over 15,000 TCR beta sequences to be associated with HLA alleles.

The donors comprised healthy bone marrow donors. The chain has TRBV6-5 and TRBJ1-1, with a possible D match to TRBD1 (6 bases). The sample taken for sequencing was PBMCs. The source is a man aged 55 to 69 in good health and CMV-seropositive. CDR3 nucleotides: TGTGCCAGCAGCCCAGGACCCCAGGGGACTGAAGCTTTCTTT. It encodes CASSPGPQGTEAFF.